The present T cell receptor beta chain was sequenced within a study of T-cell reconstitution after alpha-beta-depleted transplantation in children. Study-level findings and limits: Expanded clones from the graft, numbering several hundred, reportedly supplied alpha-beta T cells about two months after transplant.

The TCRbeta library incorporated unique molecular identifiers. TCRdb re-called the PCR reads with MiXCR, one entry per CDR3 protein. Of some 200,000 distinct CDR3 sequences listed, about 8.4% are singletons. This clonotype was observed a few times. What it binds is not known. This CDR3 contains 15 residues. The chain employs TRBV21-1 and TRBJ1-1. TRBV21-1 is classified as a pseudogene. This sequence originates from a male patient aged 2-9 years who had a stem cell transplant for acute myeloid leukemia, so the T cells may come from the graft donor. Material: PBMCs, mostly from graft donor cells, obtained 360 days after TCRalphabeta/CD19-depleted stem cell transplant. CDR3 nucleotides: TGTGCCAGCAGCAAATTTGCCAGCCTGAACACTGAAGCTTTCTTT. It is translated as CASSKFASLNTEAFF.